The 28 T cell receptor beta chains listed next were all sequenced from one sample in a study of beta chain features in type 1 diabetes. Reverse transcription of all isolated RNA meant that expressed TCRB transcripts were sequenced. The table came from immunoSEQ multiplex PCR; TCRdb's copy has only in-frame clones and leaves some out. Of approximately 60,000 clones listed, around three fifths were seen once; the top ten hold roughly 2.4%. Sequencing was done on a sample of Tregs from blood. These receptors all stem from a woman in her late teens or twenties in good health.

The chain employs TRBV19 and TRBJ2-7, with D maybe TRBD2 (6 bases). V lost 7 bases, J lost 2 bases, and 15 bases lay in between. Germline CDR1 and CDR2: LNHDA and SQIVND (reference sequence). The CDR3 has 14 residues. The CDR3 reads CASKTSYSAYEQYF. The CDR3 DNA sequence: TGTGCCAGTAAGACTAGTTACAGCGCCTACGAGCAGTACTTC.

CDR3: CASSRGTGFEAFF. DNA of the CDR3: TGTGCCAGCAGTCGGGGGACAGGCTTTGAAGCTTTCTTT. This chain links TRBV6-5 with TRBJ1-1; TRBD1 matches 8 bases. This CDR3 region has 13 residues. J gave up 7 bases and V 5 bases, and 6 bases lay outside the gene matches. Germline lookup yields CDR1 MNHEY and CDR2 SVGAGI.

The CDR3 DNA reads TGTGCCAGCAGAAGGGGACAGTACGAGCAGTACTTC. Translated: CASRRGQYEQYF. The rearrangement links TRBV6-5 to TRBJ2-7, with 7 bases aligning to TRBD1. CDR3 size: 12 residues. CDR1 is MNHEY, CDR2 SVGAGI, per germline. J was trimmed by 4 bases and V by 6 bases; bases with no gene match: 3.

J is TRBJ2-5 and V is TRBV29-1; D call uncertain. Trimming took 7 bases from V and 5 from J, leaving 8 bases between them. Looked up from germline, CDR1 is SQVTM and CDR2 is ANQGSEA. The CDR3 is 10 residues long. The CDR3 DNA follows: TGCAGCGCGCGGTTTGAGACCCAGTACTTC. This encodes CSARFETQYF.

The chain joins TRBV7-8 to TRBJ1-4; no clear D gene. CDR1 and CDR2 (germline): SGHVS, FQNEAQ. Trimming pared 5 bases from V and 4 bases from J, leaving 17 bases between. This CDR3 region has 16 residues. In nucleotides, the CDR3 is TGTGCCAGCAGCCTCGGGTTGACCGGATTTAATGAAAAACTGTTTTTT. Residues: CASSLGLTGFNEKLFF.

This chain uses TRBV5-1 with TRBJ1-2, with TRBD1 matching 9 bases. Germline V lookup: CDR1 SGHRS, CDR2 YFSETQ. The V segment lost 4 bases and the J segment 6 bases; nucleotides outside the gene matches: 16. The CDR3 covers 17 residues. The chain's CDR3 is CASSGIRGTGFADGYTF. The CDR3 DNA follows: TGCGCCAGCAGCGGAATTAGAGGGACAGGGTTTGCGGATGGCTACACCTTC.

The chain employs TRBV7-9 and TRBJ2-3, with 11 bases identical to TRBD2. Germline V lookup: CDR1 SEHNR, CDR2 FQNEAQ (reference sequence). Losses at the gene ends were 5 bases for V and 4 bases for J; bases not matched to a gene: 8. This CDR3 is 16 amino acids long. In nucleotides, the CDR3 is TGTGCCAGCAGCCCCAACCTAGCGGGAGGTTCAGATACGCAGTATTTT. Its protein is CASSPNLAGGSDTQYF.

This chain links TRBV29-1 with TRBJ1-6; 8 nucleotides agree with TRBD1. Germline CDR1 reads SQVTM; CDR2 reads ANQGSEA. V shed 4 bases, J shed 7 bases, and the junction held 0 bases outside the gene matches. The CDR3 sequence is 12 residues long. This CDR3 is CSVGTGNSPLHF. The CDR3 DNA reads as TGCAGCGTTGGGACAGGGAATTCACCCCTCCACTTT.

The chain has TRBV5-1 and TRBJ1-6; 7 bases are shared with TRBD1. The germline V gene has CDR1 SGHRS and CDR2 YFSETQ. Trimming removed 5 bases from V and 8 bases from J; junction bases left unmatched: 4. The CDR3 consists of 13 residues. The chain's CDR3 is CASRNTGDSPLHF. Written as DNA, the CDR3 is TGCGCCAGCAGAAACACAGGGGATTCACCCCTCCACTTT.

V is TRBV7-9 and J is TRBJ2-1; 10 bases are shared with TRBD2. J gave up 4 bases and V 1 base, and 13 bases lay outside the gene matches. Germline CDR1 and CDR2: SEHNR and FQNEAQ (reference sequence). The CDR3 spans 19 residues. This CDR3 reads CASSLGALAGARQYNEQFF. DNA for the CDR3: TGTGCCAGCAGCTTAGGGGCCCTAGCGGGGGCCCGACAATACAATGAGCAGTTCTTC.

The sample holds a few counts of this clone. V gene TRBV19 combines with J gene TRBJ2-2; no clear D. The V end lost 3 bases, the J end lost 0 bases, and 8 bases lay between the germline ends. Germline V gene sequence: CDR1 LNHDA, CDR2 SQIVND (reference sequence). This CDR3 contains 15 residues. The DNA for the CDR3 is TGTGCCAGTAGTATCTTGGCCTCGAACACCGGGGAGCTGTTTTTT. It encodes CASSILASNTGELFF.

The CDR3 region is CAWSSGFQSTGGNTIYF. The CDR3, as DNA: TGTGCCTGGAGTTCTGGCTTTCAGTCGACGGGTGGAAACACCATATATTTT. The chain is built from TRBV30 and TRBJ1-3, with D hard to call. Germline assignment: CDR1 GTSNPN and CDR2 SVGIG (reference sequence). CDR3 length: 17 residues. The V end lost 2 bases, the J end lost 3 bases, and 20 bases lay between the germline ends.

This sequence joins TRBV5-6 and TRBJ2-2; TRBD2 matches 9 bases. J was trimmed by 6 bases and V by 2 bases; bases with no gene match: 5. CDR1 and CDR2 from the germline V gene are SGHDT and YYEEEE. This CDR3 contains 15 residues. CDR3 residues: CASSLLAGASGELFF. The CDR3 DNA sequence: TGTGCCAGCAGCTTATTAGCGGGAGCGTCCGGGGAGCTGTTTTTT.

The gene calls are TRBV18 and TRBJ2-7; 7 bases line up with TRBD1. Trimming took 1 base from V and 3 from J; bases not matched to a gene: 3. This CDR3 is 14 amino acids long. Per the germline V gene, CDR1 is KGHSH and CDR2 is LQKENI. CDR3: CASSPQGQIYEQYF. The CDR3 region has the DNA TGTGCCAGCTCACCACAGGGACAGATCTACGAGCAGTACTTC.

The chain joins TRBV7-9 to TRBJ1-1; D remains ambiguous. Germline CDR1 SEHNR, CDR2 FQNEAQ (reference sequence). Trimming cost V 2 bases and J 0 bases, with 4 bases left between them. The CDR3 consists of 13 residues. This chain's CDR3 is CASSLQMNTEAFF. CDR3 DNA: TGTGCCAGCAGCTTACAGATGAACACTGAAGCTTTCTTT.

This rearrangement joins TRBV5-4 to TRBJ2-1; D is perhaps TRBD1 (6 bases). The CDR3 has 14 amino acids. V was trimmed by 4 bases and J by 8 bases, leaving 16 bases between them. CDR1 and CDR2 from the germline V gene are SGHNT and YYREEE (reference sequence). In nucleotides, the CDR3 is TGTGCCAGCAGCCCTAGGTCAGGGGCCCATGAGCAGTTCTTC. Translated, it gives CASSPRSGAHEQFF.

The chain has TRBV7-2 and TRBJ2-5; TRBD2 matches 15 bases. The CDR3 is 19 amino acids. V lost 4 bases to trimming and J lost 7 bases; unmatched junction nucleotides: 16. CDR1 is SGHTA and CDR2 is FQGNSA in the germline V gene. CDR3 amino acids: CASSSQILGLAGGLGTQYF. The CDR3 bases are TGTGCCAGCAGCTCCCAAATACTCGGACTAGCGGGGGGGCTAGGGACCCAGTACTTC.

The V and J genes are TRBV10-3 and TRBJ2-7, with D possibly being TRBD2 (5 bases). CDR1 ENHRY and CDR2 SYGVKD come from the germline V gene. This CDR3 is 13 amino acids long. V was cut by 4 bases and J by 4 bases, with 11 bases left in between. Here the CDR3 reads CAISVGRRYEQYF. CDR3 sequence (DNA): TGTGCCATCAGTGTAGGCAGGAGGTACGAGCAGTACTTC.

V is TRBV27 and J is TRBJ2-2; possibly TRBD2 for D (5 bases). Germline V CDR1 and CDR2: MNHEY, SMNVEV (reference sequence). Deletions cut 7 bases from V and 5 bases from J, with 11 bases between. The CDR3 is 13 amino acids. The CDR3 loop reads CASTRGLTGELFF. In nucleotides, the CDR3 is TGTGCCAGCACCCGAGGGCTTACCGGGGAGCTGTTTTTT.

The rearrangement uses TRBV6-1 and TRBJ2-3; TRBD1 aligns across 8 bases. The CDR3 runs 14 residues. V shed 3 bases and J 9 bases; nucleotides not matched to a gene: 8. From germline, CDR1 is MNHNS and CDR2 SASEGT. The CDR3: CASSDRDRGGTQYF. CDR3 nucleotides: TGTGCCAGCAGTGACCGCGACAGGGGCGGCACGCAGTATTTT.

This chain joins TRBV4-3 and TRBJ1-1, with 7 bases that match TRBD1. Germline V lookup: CDR1 LGHNA, CDR2 YSLEER. The CDR3 length is 13 residues. V dropped 3 bases and J dropped 10; count of bases not matched to a gene: 8. CDR3 coding DNA: TGCGCCAGCAGCCAGACCCGACAGGGCAGAGCTTTCTTT. This translates into CASSQTRQGRAFF.

The genes are TRBV7-2 and TRBJ2-2; D ambiguous. The germline CDR1 and CDR2 sequences are SGHTA and FQGNSA. Trimming removed 2 bases from V and 6 bases from J, with 7 bases in between. This CDR3 contains 13 residues. The CDR3 protein is CASSLWRSGELFF. The CDR3 DNA sequence: TGTGCCAGCAGCTTATGGCGGTCCGGGGAGCTGTTTTTT.

The chain combines TRBV10-3 with TRBJ1-1; 11 bases align to TRBD1. CDR1 and CDR2 (germline): ENHRY, SYGVKD. The CDR3 is made up of 15 amino acids. V lost 4 bases and J lost 7; bases outside the gene matches: 8. The CDR3 protein is CAISVGQGAKLEAFF. CDR3 DNA sequence: TGTGCCATCAGTGTCGGACAGGGGGCGAAACTTGAAGCTTTCTTT.

The chain recombines TRBV29-1 with TRBJ1-2; D is unresolved. CDR1 is SQVTM, CDR2 ANQGSEA, per germline. Trimming removed 5 bases from V and 1 base from J, with 17 bases in between. The CDR3 contains 15 residues. The CDR3 DNA sequence: TGCAGCGTTTCCCCTCTCGTACTAGTTAACTATGGCTACACCTTC. This gives the protein CSVSPLVLVNYGYTF.

In this sample, this clone turned up a few times. The chain has TRBV19 and TRBJ2-7; 7 positions agree with TRBD1. Germline V lookup: CDR1 LNHDA, CDR2 SQIVND (reference sequence). V shed 7 bases and J 6 bases; nucleotides not matched to a gene: 3. CDR3 size: 11 residues. CDR3 nucleotides: TGTGCCAGTACCTCAGGGGGCGAGCAGTACTTC. This translates into CASTSGGEQYF.

The sample holds a few counts of this clone. The CDR3 reads CASSLDRGTTNEKLFF. CDR3 in DNA: TGCGCCAGCAGCTTGGACAGGGGAACAACTAATGAAAAACTGTTTTTT. This chain connects TRBV5-1 to TRBJ1-4; 7 positions match TRBD1. This CDR3 spans 16 amino acids. After removal of 0 bases from V and 0 bases from J, the junction contained 2 bases not matched to a gene. Germline loops: CDR1 SGHRS, CDR2 YFSETQ. Based on the CDR3 plus reference TRBV5-1 and TRBJ1-4, the full variable domain is KAGVTQTPRYLIKTRGQQVTLSCSPISGHRSVSWYQQTPGQGLQFLFEYFSETQRNKGNFPGRFSGRQFSNSRSEMNVSTLELGDSALYLCASSLDRGTTNEKLFFGSGTQLSVL.

Here the CDR3 reads CASSNPGFSYEQYF. CDR3 DNA: TGTGCCAGCAGTAACCCAGGTTTCTCCTACGAGCAGTACTTC. The rearrangement joins TRBV6-5 to TRBJ2-7; D gene uncertain. Per the germline V gene, CDR1 is MNHEY and CDR2 is SVGAGI. Trimming pared 5 bases from V and 0 bases from J, leaving 11 bases between. The CDR3 sequence is 14 residues long.

This clone was observed a handful of times. The chain combines TRBV7-9 with TRBJ1-2; D may be TRBD1 (6 bases). This CDR3 contains 12 residues. Germline V gene sequence: CDR1 SEHNR, CDR2 FQNEAQ (reference sequence). The V gene lost 5 bases and the J gene lost 5 bases, with 9 bases spanning the gap. CDR3 sequence (DNA): TGTGCCAGCAGCGTTACAGGGTATGGCTACACCTTC. It codes for CASSVTGYGYTF.